These T cell receptor beta chains were read from a single sample in a study of T cell responses to AZD1222 COVID-19 vaccine. The table came from immunoSEQ multiplex PCR; TCRdb's copy has only in-frame clones and leaves some out. The table includes some 120,000 clones, 92% detected once. The source material was peripheral blood, sampled 28 days after the second AZD1222 dose. These TCRs come from an adult who received the AZD1222 COVID-19 vaccine. The CDR3 runs from the conserved cysteine through the conserved F or W. D genes are given only for firm matches. Clone size is not always given. Where it is, it says once, few, many or a class for expanded clones.

size | D | J | V | DNA | CDR3
- | - | TRBJ2-5 | TRBV5-1 | TGCGCCAGCAGCCCAAACAGAGGGCCGCCCGAAGAGACCCAGTACTTC | CASSPNRGPPEETQYF
- | TRBD2 | TRBJ2-3 | TRBV2 | TGTGCCAGCAGTCCTGGGAGCGGGAGGCACACAGATACGCAGTATTTT | CASSPGSGRHTDTQYF
- | - | TRBJ2-7 | TRBV19 | TGTGCCAGTAGTGTTCAGGGGGGATTCTCCTACGAGCAGTACTTC | CASSVQGGFSYEQYF
- | - | TRBJ2-7 | TRBV5-1 | TGCGCCAGCAGCTTGGCGGGAGAGACCTACGAGCAGTACTTC | CASSLAGETYEQYF
- | TRBD2 | TRBJ2-1 | TRBV4-1 | TGCGCCAGCAGCCAACTTACTAGCGGGGGTTACAATGAGCAGTTCTTC | CASSQLTSGGYNEQFF
- | - | TRBJ2-6 | TRBV6-6 | TGTGCCAGCTCTGGGGCCAACGTCCTGACTTTC | CASSGANVLTF
- | TRBD1 | TRBJ2-5 | TRBV5-4 | TGTGCCAGCAGATTCGACAGGGGAGAGACCCAGTACTTC | CASRFDRGETQYF
- | TRBD2 | TRBJ2-1 | TRBV9 | TGTGCCAGCAGCGAGACTAGCGGTAACAATGAGCAGTTCTTC | CASSETSGNNEQFF
- | - | TRBJ1-2 | TRBV5-1 | TGCGCCAGCAGCTTGAGCAGGGACTATGGCTACACCTTC | CASSLSRDYGYTF
- | - | TRBJ1-1 | TRBV10-1 | TGCGCCAGCAGTGATGACGGATTAATGAACACTGAAGCTTTCTTT | CASSDDGLMNTEAFF
- | - | TRBJ2-2 | TRBV3-1/TRBV3-2 | TGTGCCAGCAGCCAACTTACGGGGAACACCGGGGAGCTGTTTTTT | CASSQLTGNTGELFF
- | - | TRBJ1-1 | TRBV12-3/TRBV12-4 | TGTGCCAGCAGTTTCACGCGTACTGAAGCTTTCTTT | CASSFTRTEAFF
- | - | TRBJ1-2 | TRBV11-2 | TGTGCCAGCAGCTTAGAGGCTAGTGGCTACACCTTC | CASSLEASGYTF
few | TRBD1 | TRBJ1-5 | TRBV5-5 | TGTGCCAGCAGTTGGGACAGTCCAAGACAGCCCCAGCATTTT | CASSWDSPRQPQHF
- | - | TRBJ1-2 | TRBV6-5 | TGTGCCAGCAGTCCATCACGGCTCTATTATGGCTACACCTTC | CASSPSRLYYGYTF
- | - | TRBJ2-1 | TRBV5-1 | TGCGCCAGCAGCCGGGGTCAGGGCTACAATGAGCAGTTCTTC | CASSRGQGYNEQFF
- | TRBD2 | TRBJ2-1 | TRBV13 | TGTGCCAGCAGCTCGCCACTAGCGGGAGTCTACAATGAGCAGTTCTTC | CASSSPLAGVYNEQFF
- | - | TRBJ1-6 | TRBV7-9 | TGTGCCAGCAGCTTATTAGGCCAGGGGAATTCACCCCTCCACTTT | CASSLLGQGNSPLHF
- | TRBD2 | TRBJ2-1 | TRBV7-7 | TGTGCTAGCAGCTCATCTAGCGGGAGCTCCTACAATGAGCAGTTCTTC | CASSSSSGSSYNEQFF
- | - | TRBJ1-1 | TRBV7-2 | TGTGCCAGCAGCCCGTACACTGAAGCTTTCTTT | CASSPYTEAFF
- | TRBD2 | TRBJ2-7 | TRBV11-2 | TGTGCCAGCAGCCCGGGGACTAGCGGCTCCTACGAGCAGTACTTC | CASSPGTSGSYEQYF
few | - | TRBJ2-7 | TRBV29-1 | TGCAGCGCAAGGGACTCCTACGAGCAGTACTTC | CSARDSYEQYF
- | TRBD1 | TRBJ1-1 | TRBV28 | TGTGCCAGCAGTTCGATGGACAGGGTAGACTTGAACACTGAAGCTTTCTTT | CASSSMDRVDLNTEAFF
- | - | TRBJ2-7 | TRBV7-9 | TGTGCCAGCAGCTTCCTTGAAAGCTCCTACGAGCAGTACTTC | CASSFLESSYEQYF
- | TRBD1 | TRBJ1-2 | TRBV28 | TGTGCCAGCCACAGGGGTCCCTATGGCTACACCTTC | CASHRGPYGYTF
few | - | TRBJ1-1 | TRBV9 | TGTGCCAGCAGCGTAGGAGGGGCGAGCTTTGAAGCTTTCTTT | CASSVGGASFEAFF
- | - | TRBJ2-2 | TRBV11-3 | TGTGCCAGCAGCTCGCCCAGAACCGGGGAGCTGTTTTTT | CASSSPRTGELFF
- | TRBD2 | TRBJ2-3 | TRBV5-5 | TGTGCCAGCAGCTTTGGGGCTAGCGGACCCACAGATACGCAGTATTTT | CASSFGASGPTDTQYF
- | - | TRBJ1-5 | TRBV23-1 | TGCGCCAGCAGACAGGGATCTAGCAATCAGCCCCAGCATTTT | CASRQGSSNQPQHF
- | - | TRBJ1-3 | TRBV10-3 | TGTGCCATCAGTGAGGCAGTGCGATCCCACTCTGGAAACACCATATATTTT | CAISEAVRSHSGNTIYF
- | - | TRBJ1-5 | TRBV28 | TGTGCCAGCAGCCCTCGGCCCCAGCATTTT | CASSPRPQHF
once | TRBD1 | TRBJ1-2 | TRBV6-5 | TGTGCCAGCAGTTACACCGGACAGGGGGCATATGGCTACACCTTC | CASSYTGQGAYGYTF
- | - | TRBJ1-5 | TRBV6-5 | TGTGCCGGGCGATCGACGAAAGGGAGCAATCAGCCCCAGCATTTT | CAGRSTKGSNQPQHF
- | - | TRBJ1-5 | TRBV24-1 | TGTGCCTCCTGTTGGGGGAATCAGCCCCAGCATTTT | CASCWGNQPQHF
once | - | TRBJ2-5 | TRBV11-2 | TGTGCCAGCAGCTTCGTTCGGGGCGGAGAGACCCAGTACTTC | CASSFVRGGETQYF
- | - | TRBJ2-3 | TRBV13 | TGTGCCAGCAGCTTATGGCCAAGCGGGTCAGATACGCAGTATTTT | CASSLWPSGSDTQYF
- | - | TRBJ1-1 | TRBV29-1 | TGCAGCGTTGATGTGGGCAGAAAGAACACTGAAGCTTTCTTT | CSVDVGRKNTEAFF
once | - | TRBJ1-2 | TRBV10-2 | TGCGCCAGCAGCCCCGAGCCGCGGGGCTACACCTTC | CASSPEPRGYTF
once | TRBD1 | TRBJ1-1 | TRBV2 | TGTGCCAGCCGTCGGACAGGCGGCACTGAAGCTTTCTTT | CASRRTGGTEAFF
- | TRBD1 | TRBJ1-5 | TRBV18 | TGTGCCAGCGGAAACAGGGGGAGCAATCAGCCCCAGCATTTT | CASGNRGSNQPQHF
- | - | TRBJ2-3 | TRBV12-3/TRBV12-4 | TGTGCCAGCACCCTAGGAGATACGCAGTATTTT | CASTLGDTQYF
- | - | TRBJ1-1 | TRBV12-3/TRBV12-4 | TGTGCCAGCAGACCCACCCGGGACACTGAAGCTTTCTTT | CASRPTRDTEAFF
- | - | TRBJ2-2 | TRBV28 | TGTGCCATAAGAGCAGGGTCGAACACCGGGGAGCTGTTTTTT | CAIRAGSNTGELFF
- | - | TRBJ1-5 | TRBV3-1/TRBV3-2 | TGTGCCAGCAGCCACCGAGGGTATCAGCCCCAGCATTTT | CASSHRGYQPQHF